This T cell receptor beta chain is drawn from a study of blood T cells in healthy people across ages (dated by TCRdb to 2015 to 2017). Context from the whole study: In model experiments, roughly one uniquely barcoded TCR beta cDNA molecule per two T cells was captured by template switching. Age-related changes in TCR beta repertoire diversity were measured in the study by deep sequencing normalized with unique cDNA molecular identifiers. The donors were divided into four age groups: young (average approximately 15 years), middle-aged (over 35), aged (roughly 60) and long-lived (about 79). Using the same blood draw, the study looked at two additional independent replicas of 1 million unique cDNA reads for two donors, one aged 18 to 30 and the other aged 80 or older.

Library creation used 5' RACE. The sequencer listed for this sample is Illumina HiSeq 2500. A second PCR of about 6 to 11 cycles was run with a J-beta primer mix and a sample-barcoded 5' primer. A unique molecular identifier was introduced onto each TCR beta cDNA molecule by a template-switch 5' adaptor carrying 12 random nucleotides. Each sample yielded at least 3 million CDR3-containing paired-end reads. All of the RNA was converted into first-strand cDNA using the Mint cDNA synthesis kit, with a TRBC-specific oligonucleotide serving as the primer. After uracil-DNA glycosylase treatment, a first 18-cycle PCR used universal primers M1SS and BC2_uni_R on all cDNA. Turning to the authors' computational methods: Each sample was normalized by randomly selecting 1 million high-quality reads, each carrying a distinct molecular identifier. Instead of being binned into consensus sequences, reads that shared molecular identifiers were thrown out. MiTCR, run with a Q25 quality threshold and the strictest error-elimination algorithm, handled CDR3 identification, clonotype clustering and error correction. A nonparametric unseen species model with Euler transformation was used to estimate lower-bound total TCR beta diversity. The public reads were run again by TCRdb, first through fastp at Q25 and then through MiXCR, and only productive beta chains were kept. When rows share a CDR3 protein, they turn into one entry using the most common DNA and genes. These V and J calls originate from TCRdb's pipeline instead of the authors' own analysis. This sample gives 750,000 or so distinct CDR3 sequences in total; roughly 25% of them show up just once. The ten largest make up roughly a tenth of the sample.

The CDR3 spans 14 residues, from the cysteine through the phenylalanine. Only the CDR3 region is kept as DNA, spanning 42 bases read in frame from base 1. The V and J ends are trimmed by 6 bases and 3 bases, leaving 12 bases between them. For CDR1 and CDR2, the germline V gene lists MNHEY and SVGEGT. Donors were approximately 42 systemically healthy Caucasian individuals from Russia aged roughly 6 to 95 years. Roughly 11 milliliters of peripheral blood were drawn from each donor into EDTA-treated Vacutainer tubes. Ficoll-Paque density-gradient centrifugation was used to isolate PBMCs, with at least 6 million per sample. Trizol reagent was used to extract total RNA from PBMCs, with at least 6 micrograms per sample. Naive CD45RAhigh/CD27high T cell percentages were measured by flow cytometry on a PBMC aliquot from every donor. The paper's findings and limits, for the study overall: Because profiling used bulk unsorted PBMCs, naive and antigen-experienced compartments could not be compared conclusively. Observed TCR beta diversity correlated strongly with the percentage of naive T cells measured by flow cytometry. Estimates of total diversity based on one million sequenced T cells were regarded as lower bounds and as underestimates. Observed TCR beta diversity per million T cells fell roughly linearly with age, and a significant reduction was already apparent by age around 44. Because donor CMV infection status was unknown, age-related changes in expanded clonotypes were potentially confounded. Compared with the aged group, the long-lived group had more naive CD4+ T cells, fewer expanded clones and increased TCR diversity, a pattern suggesting age selection.

A remark on this clonotype: Its antigen remains undetermined. Base qualities are not provided; no much larger clone lies one nucleotide away.

Another study also made use of these data, one on T cells of mothers and their children. The second source states: Nine systemically healthy Caucasian individuals served as donors, namely three mothers together with their six children. cDNA synthesis used all of the extracted RNA, with approximately 1.4 ug of RNA in each 15 ul reaction. In the second PCR, the M1S primer introduced both the sample barcodes and 2-4 random nucleotides. More than 8.5 million TCR beta CDR3 reads were obtained from each mother, and 2.5 million to 3.5 million reads were obtained from each child. Thymic selection shapes the output of TCR recombination in a similar way in related and unrelated pairs, and inherited differences have a minor effect. Normalized repertoire overlap was always found to be slightly, but never significantly, higher in related mother-child pairs than in unrelated mother-child pairs. With a sensitivity of 90 to 100 clones per million clonotypes, no persistent microchimeric T cell clones were detected. In the study, deep NGS was used to compare the TCR beta repertoires of mothers and children, and features distinguishing related mother-child pairs from unrelated individuals were sought. On average, the children were roughly 11 +/- 4 years old, while the mothers were around 40 +/- 4 years old. After adapter ligation with NEBNext reagents, the libraries were sequenced on Illumina HiSeq 2000 with 100+100 nt paired-end reads. Mother and child libraries were prepared a month apart and sequenced in separate runs to prevent cross-contamination. For each donor, between about 500,000 and 2,200,000 distinct TCR beta clonotypes were identified. Naive TCR beta clonotypes were estimated from low-frequency clonotypes matched to each donor's FACS-determined naive share, without sorting.

The chain is assembled from TRBV6-2 or TRBV6-3 and TRBJ2-4; confidence is insufficient to name the D gene. The sequenced sample consisted of blood. This clonotype was obtained from a boy aged 10-17 years in good health. The CDR3 reads as follows: CASSLGIVKNIQYF. The nucleotides are TGTGCCAGCAGCTTAGGGATAGTCAAAAACATTCAGTACTTC.